The rows below give T cell receptor beta chains drawn from one sample of a study of early stage breast cancer tumors. Generated by immunoSEQ multiplex PCR, the TCRdb table keeps only in-frame clones and is missing some. Here the sample spans 55,000 to 70,000 clones, 80% being singletons. The sequencing input was blood. All receptors come from a person aged 35 to 50 with breast cancer. CDR3s include the opening cysteine and the closing phenylalanine or tryptophan. A D gene is named only where the DNA matches it firmly. Clone size appears in some rows only: once, few, many, or a class for an expanded clone.

D gene	CDR3 length	V gene	J gene	clone size	CDR3 protein	CDR3 DNA
-	16	TRBV11-2	TRBJ2-1	-	CASSLRATIWANEQFF	TGTGCCAGCAGCTTAAGAGCCACCATTTGGGCCAATGAGCAGTTCTTC
TRBD2	17	TRBV7-2	TRBJ2-2	-	CASSQIRTSGLSGELFF	TGTGCCAGCAGCCAAATCAGGACTAGCGGGTTATCCGGGGAGCTGTTTTTT
TRBD1	14	TRBV29-1	TRBJ2-7	-	CSVGQGPSSYEQYF	TGCAGCGTAGGACAGGGACCGAGCTCCTACGAGCAGTACTTC
TRBD1	15	TRBV6-5	TRBJ1-2	-	CASSYLDRVDYGYTF	TGTGCCAGCAGTTACCTGGACAGGGTAGACTATGGCTACACCTTC
TRBD2	16	TRBV11-2	TRBJ2-7	once	CASSRDYPSLFYEQYF	TGTGCCAGCAGCAGGGACTACCCAAGTCTTTTTTACGAGCAGTACTTC
-	15	TRBV6-4	TRBJ2-2	-	CASSDSPGNTGELFF	TGTGCCAGCAGTGACTCCCCAGGGAACACCGGGGAGCTGTTTTTT
-	15	TRBV27	TRBJ2-1	once	CASSFGGAPGYEQFF	TGTGCCAGCAGTTTTGGGGGAGCGCCGGGGTATGAGCAGTTCTTC
-	15	TRBV5-5	TRBJ1-1	-	CASSLQGSMNTEAFF	TGTGCCAGCAGCCTGCAGGGTTCTATGAACACTGAAGCTTTCTTT
TRBD1	14	TRBV5-1	TRBJ2-5	once	CASSPGQGVETQYF	TGCGCCAGCAGCCCGGGACAGGGTGTCGAGACCCAGTACTTC
-	15	TRBV28	TRBJ2-3	-	CASSLSPGGTDTQYF	TGTGCCAGCAGTTTATCTCCGGGCGGCACAGATACGCAGTATTTT
-	16	TRBV11-2	TRBJ2-7	-	CASSYEPGTRTYEQYF	TGTGCCAGCAGCTATGAACCCGGGACACGAACCTACGAGCAGTACTTC
-	15	TRBV28	TRBJ1-4	-	CASSLEVRGGEKLFF	TGTGCCAGCAGTTTGGAAGTCAGGGGCGGTGAAAAACTGTTTTTT
-	16	TRBV13	TRBJ1-5	-	CASSLGAGYSNQPQHF	TGTGCCAGCAGCTTAGGGGCTGGTTATAGCAATCAGCCCCAGCATTTT
-	14	TRBV27	TRBJ1-1	-	CASSFQQGGTEAFF	TGTGCCAGCAGTTTTCAACAGGGCGGCACTGAAGCTTTCTTT
-	13	TRBV28	TRBJ2-7	-	CASSLGALYEQYF	TGTGCCAGCAGTTTAGGCGCACTCTACGAGCAGTACTTC
-	15	TRBV13	TRBJ1-2	-	CASSWRQVSSYGYTF	TGTGCCAGCAGCTGGAGACAGGTTTCCTCCTATGGCTACACCTTC
-	17	TRBV29-1	TRBJ2-7	-	CSVERTRGQGRKTGQYF	TGCAGCGTTGAAAGAACGAGAGGGCAGGGGCGAAAAACTGGGCAGTACTTC
-	14	TRBV7-9	TRBJ2-1	-	CASSPAQPGSEQFF	TGTGCCAGCAGCCCGGCACAGCCTGGATCCGAGCAGTTCTTC
TRBD2	16	TRBV7-7	TRBJ2-1	once	CASSSSLAGSYNEQFF	TGTGCTAGCAGCTCCTCACTAGCGGGCTCCTACAATGAGCAGTTCTTC
-	16	TRBV15	TRBJ1-4	-	CATSRAADNTNEKLFF	TGTGCCACCAGCAGAGCAGCGGATAACACTAATGAAAAACTGTTTTTT
-	13	TRBV6-5	TRBJ2-7	few	CASTHGADYEQYF	TGTGCCAGCACCCACGGGGCGGATTACGAGCAGTACTTC
TRBD1	16	TRBV25-1	TRBJ1-1	-	CASSEYGAGGLVEAFF	TGTGCCAGCAGTGAATATGGGGCAGGGGGACTCGTTGAAGCTTTCTTT
TRBD2	17	TRBV7-2	TRBJ2-1	-	CASSLGPRREPYNEQFF	TGTGCCAGCAGCTTAGGCCCCAGGCGGGAGCCTTACAATGAGCAGTTCTTC
-	16	TRBV7-2	TRBJ1-1	-	CASSLVSTRLNTEAFF	TGTGCCAGCAGCTTAGTTAGTACCAGGCTGAACACTGAAGCTTTCTTT
-	12	TRBV5-8	TRBJ2-7	few	CASSNVRYEQYF	TGTGCCAGCAGTAATGTTCGCTACGAGCAGTACTTC
TRBD1	18	TRBV18	TRBJ1-2	-	CASSPNKPGQVGLSGYTF	TGTGCCAGCTCACCTAACAAGCCGGGACAGGTCGGCTTAAGTGGCTACACCTTC
TRBD2	16	TRBV11-2	TRBJ2-7	once	CASSLAWTSGVYEQYF	TGTGCCAGCAGCTTAGCATGGACTAGCGGGGTGTACGAGCAGTACTTC
-	14	TRBV5-1	TRBJ1-2	-	CASSLVQGGYGYTF	TGCGCCAGCAGCTTGGTACAGGGAGGCTATGGCTACACCTTC
-	14	TRBV27	TRBJ2-3	-	CASSLATTTRTQYF	TGTGCCAGCAGTTTAGCGACTACCACTCGTACGCAGTATTTT
-	14	TRBV19	TRBJ2-7	few	CASSIAETTYEQYF	TGTGCCAGTAGTATTGCGGAGACAACCTACGAGCAGTACTTC
TRBD2	16	TRBV2	TRBJ2-1	-	CASSRTSGAVYNEQFF	TGTGCCAGCAGTCGGACTAGCGGGGCGGTTTACAATGAGCAGTTCTTC
-	14	TRBV5-1	TRBJ1-3	-	CASRGVSSGNTIYF	TGCGCCAGCAGGGGGGTGAGCTCTGGAAACACCATATATTTT
-	13	TRBV19	TRBJ2-1	-	CASSIGIFNEQFF	TGTGCCAGTAGTATTGGTATTTTCAATGAGCAGTTCTTC
-	16	TRBV19	TRBJ2-1	once	CASLGLGAHSYNEQFF	TGTGCCAGTCTGGGTTTGGGGGCTCACTCCTACAATGAGCAGTTCTTC
-	11	TRBV19	TRBJ2-1	-	CASSIRNEQFF	TGTGCCAGTAGTATCCGTAATGAGCAGTTCTTC
TRBD1	17	TRBV28	TRBJ2-3	-	CASSLPKGDRATDTQYF	TGTGCCAGCAGTTTACCGAAAGGGGACAGGGCCACAGATACGCAGTATTTT
TRBD2	16	TRBV6-4	TRBJ2-1	-	CASSPSGTSSYNEQFF	TGTGCCAGCAGCCCCTCCGGGACTAGCTCCTACAATGAGCAGTTCTTC
-	15	TRBV5-1	TRBJ1-5	few	CASSLVSPGPQPQHF	TGCGCCAGCAGCTTAGTCTCCCCGGGGCCTCAGCCCCAGCATTTT
-	13	TRBV4-1	TRBJ2-5	-	CASSQGWEETQYF	TGCGCCAGCAGCCAGGGTTGGGAAGAGACCCAGTACTTC
TRBD1	15	TRBV7-9	TRBJ2-3	-	CASSPGQGEMDTQYF	TGTGCCAGCAGCCCCGGACAGGGAGAAATGGATACGCAGTATTTT
TRBD1	16	TRBV5-1	TRBJ1-3	-	CASSQIQGHPGNTIYF	TGCGCCAGCAGCCAGATACAGGGGCACCCTGGAAACACCATATATTTT
TRBD2	14	TRBV2	TRBJ2-1	-	CASMGLAGGLEQFF	TGTGCCAGCATGGGACTAGCGGGAGGGCTGGAGCAGTTCTTC
-	13	TRBV11-3	TRBJ2-2	-	CASSPTRTGELFF	TGTGCCAGCAGTCCCACACGGACCGGGGAGCTGTTTTTT
-	18	TRBV18	TRBJ2-3	-	CASSPPLGGGGSTDTQYF	TGTGCCAGCTCACCACCGCTCGGGGGCGGGGGTTCCACAGATACGCAGTATTTT
-	13	TRBV6-6	TRBJ2-1	-	CASSYLKGNEQFF	TGTGCCAGCAGTTACTTGAAGGGCAATGAGCAGTTCTTC
-	14	TRBV28	TRBJ1-2	-	CASSYGPTNYGYTF	TGTGCCAGCAGTTACGGACCGACCAACTATGGCTACACCTTC